Sequencing of this TCR beta chain was carried out in a study of shared clonotypes between healthy human individuals. Study-level findings and limits: Some naive CD4 clonotypes, 5% to 5.5%, turned up in common across several donors.

Comment on this clone: What it binds is not known.

Repertoires were generated with immunoSEQ multiplex PCR, while TCRdb's copy carries only in-frame clones and drops some. The top ten hold roughly 0.42% of the sample, which has around 1.6 million clones, 95% to 99% seen once. The V gene's germline CDR1 is LGHNA and CDR2 YSLEER. CDR3 length: 17 amino acids. Trimming took 4 bases from V and 0 from J, leaving 18 bases between them. This chain connects TRBV4-3 to TRBJ1-1; a weak D match, TRBD1 (5 bases). The sample comprised naive CD4+ T cells sorted from blood. Subset noted: CD45RA+ positively selected. This clonotype was sampled from a man aged 25-45 years in good health. CDR3 coding DNA: TGCGCCAGCAGCCCCGGGGCCGACGGAACTATGAACACTGAAGCTTTCTTT. This encodes CASSPGADGTMNTEAFF.